These 8 T cell receptor beta chains came from one sample sequenced in a study of CD8 T cells in ankylosing spondylitis. MiXCR was run by TCRdb on the 5' RACE reads, yielding one entry per CDR3 protein. The data hold about 160,000 distinct CDR3 sequences, with around 18% observed a single time. Material for sequencing was blood, either unsorted or a sorted T cell fraction (not recorded which). The receptors derive from a male donor with ankylosing spondylitis or in good health (not recorded which).

This clonotype was seen a handful of times. The J gene is TRBJ1-2, the V gene TRBV7-9; TRBD1 is a possible D gene (5 bases). The V end was cut by 1 base, the J end by 8 bases, with 8 bases between. CDR1 is SEHNR and CDR2 is FQNEAQ in the germline V gene (reference sequence). The CDR3 is made up of 12 amino acids. The CDR3 nucleotides are TGTGCCAGCAGCTTAGGTCGGGACGGCTACACCTTC. Translation: CASSLGRDGYTF.

In this sample, this clonotype turned up many times. One junction end disagrees with the germline gene, perhaps due to a read error. V gene TRBV5-1 combines with J gene TRBJ2-5, with D unresolved. CDR3 length: 12 residues. Germline CDR1 is SGHRS and CDR2 is YFSETQ. DNA for the CDR3: TGTGCCAGCAGTTTGGTGGGGGAGACCCAGTACTTC. It specifies CASSLVGETQYF. Using reference TRBV5-1 and TRBJ2-5 for the parts outside the CDR3, the full variable domain is KAGVTQTPRYLIKTRGQQVTLSCSPISGHRSVSWYQQTPGQGLQFLFEYFSETQRNKGNFPGRFSGRQFSNSRSEMNVSTLELGDSALYLCASSLVGETQYFGPGTRLLVL.

The chain has TRBV7-2 and TRBJ1-2; TRBD1 matches at 9 bases. The CDR3 is 17 residues long. CDR1 and CDR2 (germline): SGHTA, FQGNSA. The V segment lost 4 bases and the J segment 1 base; nucleotides outside the gene matches: 10. The CDR3 DNA follows: TGTGCCAGCAGCTCCGGACAGGGGATCGACATTAACTATGGCTACACCTTC. As protein: CASSSGQGIDINYGYTF.

Concerning this clonotype itself: A much larger clonotype is one base distant, so this may be a read error. Lacking the conserved final phenylalanine or tryptophan, this CDR3 likely reflects a read error. The V gene is TRBV24-1, the J gene TRBJ2-7; D may be TRBD1 or TRBD2 (6 bases each). This CDR3 has 16 residues. Germline values: CDR1 KGHDR, CDR2 SFDVKD. V lost 5 bases and J 3 bases, leaving 19 bases between the germline ends. CDR3 sequence: CATSVNREDGYYEQYL. The CDR3 coding sequence is TGTGCCACCAGTGTAAACAGGGAGGATGGGTACTACGAGCAGTACTTA.

V usage is TRBV5-1 and J usage is TRBJ2-1; 9 nucleotides align to TRBD2. J gave up 5 bases and V 1 base, and 4 bases lay outside the gene matches. The CDR3 has 15 residues. Germline V lookup: CDR1 SGHRS, CDR2 YFSETQ. The CDR3 sequence: CASSLNLAGNNEQFF. In DNA form, the CDR3 reads TGCGCCAGCAGCTTGAACCTAGCGGGAAACAATGAGCAGTTCTTC.

Concerning this clonotype: This may be a read error: a much more frequent sequence differs by one nucleotide. This chain links TRBV20-1 with TRBJ1-5, with D tentatively TRBD1 (5 bases). The CDR3 runs 12 residues. The germline V gene has CDR1 DFQATT and CDR2 SNEGSKA (reference sequence). V was clipped by 1 base and J by 10 bases, with 11 bases between them. The CDR3 loop reads CSARGTGHPQHF. For the CDR3, the DNA is TGCAGTGCTAGAGGGACGGGGCATCCCCAGCATTTT.

This clonotype was observed at least ten times. The chain has TRBV4-1 and TRBJ1-5, with 9 bases identical to TRBD1. Germline loops: CDR1 MGHRA, CDR2 YSYEKL. The CDR3 extends over 16 amino acids. Trimming took 0 bases from V and 5 from J; bases not matched to a gene: 5. CDR3 in DNA: TGCGCCAGCAGCCAAGAAAACACAGGGGGCGATCAGCCCCAGCATTTT. It yields the protein CASSQENTGGDQPQHF.

V and J are TRBV7-2 and TRBJ2-7, with D uncertain. Trimming removed 1 base from V and 4 bases from J, with 14 bases in between. This CDR3 contains 15 residues. The germline V gene encodes CDR1 SGHTA and CDR2 FQGNSA. DNA of the CDR3: TGTGCCAGCAGCTTAGAGATAGGCGTTGGTTACGAGCAGTACTTC. Translating it yields CASSLEIGVGYEQYF. Full variable domain (outside the CDR3, taken from reference TRBV7-2 and TRBJ2-7): GAGVSQSPSNKVTEKGKDVELRCDPISGHTALYWYRQSLGQGLEFLIYFQGNSAPDKSGLPSDRFSAERTGGSVSTLTIQRTQQEDSAVYLCASSLEIGVGYEQYFGPGTRLTVT.